The 31 T cell receptor beta chains reported below all come from one sample, sequenced in a study of T cell changes during pregnancy in multiple sclerosis. Data came from immunoSEQ multiplex PCR; TCRdb stores just in-frame clones and leaves some out. Altogether roughly 93,000 clones are present, around 90% being singletons, with the ten largest covering approximately 2.2%. The sequences come from peripheral blood, collected after pregnancy. The receptors shown here come from a female donor in good health, enrolled as a control in a pregnancy study.

The rearrangement links TRBV5-8 to TRBJ1-4; D gene uncertain. Trimming removed 4 bases from V and 5 bases from J, with 12 bases in between. The CDR3 loop spans 14 amino acids. Germline V gene lookup returns CDR1 SGHTS and CDR2 YDEGEE. CDR3 sequence: CASSHGGGNEKLFF. In DNA, the CDR3 is TGTGCCAGCAGCCATGGAGGAGGGAATGAAAAACTGTTTTTT.

The chain couples TRBV19 to TRBJ1-1; D remains ambiguous. Germline CDR1 is LNHDA and CDR2 is SQIVND (reference sequence). V lost 9 bases, J lost 2 bases, and 19 bases lay in between. CDR3 length: 15 amino acids. The CDR3 protein is CASPPPNRENTEAFF. The CDR3, as DNA: TGTGCCAGCCCCCCGCCCAACAGAGAAAACACTGAAGCTTTCTTT.

The V and J genes are TRBV28 and TRBJ1-1; TRBD1 matches 9 bases. CDR3 length: 15 amino acids. Germline lookup yields CDR1 MDHEN and CDR2 SYDVKM. V shed 6 bases and J 5 bases; nucleotides not matched to a gene: 10. The DNA of the CDR3 is TGTGCCAGCAGACCTCTTACAGGGGGCGCGACTGAAGCTTTCTTT. The encoded protein is CASRPLTGGATEAFF. Full variable domain (rest looked up from reference TRBV28 and TRBJ1-1): DVKVTQSSRYLVKRTGEKVFLECVQDMDHENMFWYRQDPGLGLRLIYFSYDVKMKEKGDIPEGYSVSREKKERFSLILESASTNQTSMYLCASRPLTGGATEAFFGQGTRLTVV.

The rearrangement joins TRBV5-1 to TRBJ2-5, with D perhaps matching TRBD1 (6 bases). V dropped 4 bases and J dropped 5 bases, with 15 bases sitting between them. CDR1 and CDR2 from the germline V gene are SGHRS and YFSETQ. CDR3 length: 14 residues. The CDR3 sequence: CASSTATGGETQYF. Written as DNA, the CDR3 is TGCGCCAGCAGCACCGCGACAGGTGGGGAGACCCAGTACTTC. Together with reference TRBV5-1 and TRBJ2-5, the CDR3 gives the full variable domain: KAGVTQTPRYLIKTRGQQVTLSCSPISGHRSVSWYQQTPGQGLQFLFEYFSETQRNKGNFPGRFSGRQFSNSRSEMNVSTLELGDSALYLCASSTATGGETQYFGPGTRLLVL.

CDR3 residues: CASSRGKIGQFLNTEAFF. CDR3 DNA: TGTGCCAGCAGCCGAGGAAAAATTGGACAGTTTTTGAACACTGAAGCTTTCTTT. The chain joins TRBV7-9 to TRBJ1-1; TRBD1 is a possible D gene (6 bases). Between the trimmed V and J ends, which lost 5 bases and 0 bases, there was a span of 22 bases. CDR1 and CDR2 from the germline V gene are SEHNR and FQNEAQ (reference sequence). This CDR3 region has 18 residues.

The rearrangement uses TRBV19 and TRBJ2-2; possibly TRBD1 for D (5 bases). V gave up 1 base and J gave up 1 base, with 7 bases separating them. Germline CDR1 and CDR2: LNHDA and SQIVND (reference sequence). The CDR3 has 15 amino acids. In nucleotides, the CDR3 is TGTGCCAGTAGTATAGGGGGCGGGAACACCGGGGAGCTGTTTTTT. Translating it yields CASSIGGGNTGELFF.

The chain joins TRBV30 to TRBJ1-1; D might be TRBD1 (6 bases). Germline CDR1 and CDR2: GTSNPN and SVGIG (reference sequence). V was cut by 1 base and J by 5 bases, with 17 bases left in between. This CDR3 has 15 amino acids. CDR3 nucleotides: TGTGCCTGGAGTGCCACCTGGGGGCGCGGGACTGAAGCTTTCTTT. This sequence encodes CAWSATWGRGTEAFF.

J is TRBJ2-7 and V is TRBV7-9; 7 positions agree with TRBD1. Trimming removed 1 base from V and 3 bases from J; junction bases left unmatched: 3. The germline CDR1 and CDR2 sequences are SEHNR and FQNEAQ (reference sequence). CDR3 length: 14 amino acids. CDR3 sequence: CASSLDGQVYEQYF. The CDR3, as DNA: TGTGCCAGCAGCTTAGATGGACAGGTCTACGAGCAGTACTTC.

The rearrangement links TRBV6-1 to TRBJ2-7, with a weak D call TRBD1 (6 bases). The CDR3 sequence is 13 residues long. The V end lost 3 bases, the J end lost 6 bases, and 12 bases lay between the germline ends. Germline V CDR1 and CDR2: MNHNS, SASEGT. This CDR3 reads CASSEMTGGEQYF. In DNA form, the CDR3 reads TGTGCCAGCAGTGAGATGACAGGAGGCGAGCAGTACTTC.

The chain recombines TRBV7-2 with TRBJ2-1, with D perhaps matching TRBD2 (5 bases). The CDR3 is 17 residues long. Looked up from germline, CDR1 is SGHTA and CDR2 is FQGNSA. The V gene lost 5 bases and the J gene lost 0 bases, with 17 bases spanning the gap. The CDR3 bases are TGTGCCAGCAGCCCAAGCATGGCAGGAGGCTCCTACAATGAGCAGTTCTTC. Encoded protein: CASSPSMAGGSYNEQFF.

This clone has just one count. This rearrangement joins TRBV6-1 to TRBJ2-7, with 10 nucleotides matching TRBD1. V lost 7 bases and J lost 4; bases outside the gene matches: 7. Germline V lookup: CDR1 MNHNS, CDR2 SASEGT. The CDR3 has 14 residues. CDR3 residues: CASTATGGLYEQYF. CDR3 sequence (DNA): TGTGCCAGCACCGCGACAGGGGGCTTGTACGAGCAGTACTTC.

The chain uses TRBV6-5 and TRBJ2-7; 7 bases match TRBD1. The length of the CDR3 is 15 residues. Germline V gene lookup returns CDR1 MNHEY and CDR2 SVGAGI. J was trimmed by 4 bases and V by 0 bases; bases with no gene match: 6. The CDR3 coding sequence is TGTGCCAGCAGTTACTCCCGACAGGGTCTGTACGAGCAGTACTTC. Its protein product is CASSYSRQGLYEQYF.

The chain recombines TRBV6-6 with TRBJ2-5; D perhaps matches TRBD1 (6 bases). Germline V gene lookup returns CDR1 MNHNY and CDR2 SVGAGI (reference sequence). Trimming pared 6 bases from V and 1 base from J, leaving 18 bases between. CDR3 size: 16 residues. CDR3 bases: TGTGCCAGCAGCCTTAGGCCGGGACACCTCCAAGAGACCCAGTACTTC. This encodes CASSLRPGHLQETQYF.

V usage is TRBV6-1 and J usage is TRBJ1-2, with 11 bases matching TRBD1. This CDR3 comprises 15 residues. V shed 2 bases and J 7 bases; nucleotides not matched to a gene: 6. Germline V gene data show CDR1 as MNHNS and CDR2 as SASEGT. The CDR3 sequence is CASSERGGTGGGYTF. Written as DNA, the CDR3 is TGTGCCAGCAGTGAACGGGGGGGGACAGGGGGTGGCTACACCTTC.

The chain is built from TRBV6-5 and TRBJ2-7; 11 bases align to TRBD1. The length of the CDR3 is 15 residues. Trimming took 6 bases from V and 5 from J; bases not matched to a gene: 9. Germline CDR1 MNHEY, CDR2 SVGAGI. DNA of the CDR3: TGTGCCAGCAGCCCCTCTTGGGACAGGGGGGACGAGCAGTACTTC. This sequence encodes CASSPSWDRGDEQYF.

This clone was found once. This rearrangement joins TRBV7-2 to TRBJ2-7; 9 nucleotides align to TRBD1. Germline V gene data show CDR1 as SGHTA and CDR2 as FQGNSA. The CDR3 covers 17 residues. V trimming: 0 bases; J trimming: 3 bases; junction bases outside the gene matches: 9. Here the CDR3 reads CASSLAKAGTGFYEQYF. CDR3 sequence (DNA): TGTGCCAGCAGCTTAGCCAAGGCCGGGACAGGGTTCTACGAGCAGTACTTC.

This chain connects TRBV6-1 to TRBJ2-1, with 7 bases aligning to TRBD2. Germline V lookup: CDR1 MNHNS, CDR2 SASEGT. This CDR3 is built from 13 residues. The V segment lost 6 bases and the J segment 10 bases; nucleotides outside the gene matches: 9. CDR3 DNA: TGTGCCAGCAGGCGGACCGGGACTACGGAGCAGTTCTTC. It codes for CASRRTGTTEQFF.

This rearrangement joins TRBV7-8 to TRBJ1-1, with 7 bases aligning to TRBD1. Germline-derived CDR1 and CDR2 are SGHVS and FQNEAQ. There are 15 residues in the CDR3. With V trimmed by 4 bases and J by 5 bases, 10 bases remained unmatched. CDR3: CASSSDRLGWTEAFF. In DNA, the CDR3 is TGTGCCAGCAGCTCGGACAGGCTAGGGTGGACTGAAGCTTTCTTT.

The sample holds one count of this clone. J is TRBJ1-3 and V is TRBV9; D unresolved. The CDR3 loop spans 15 amino acids. Trimming cost V 0 bases and J 4 bases, with 11 bases left between them. Per the germline V gene, CDR1 is SGDLS and CDR2 is YYNGEE. CDR3 region: CASSVGGGPGNTIYF. Written as DNA, the CDR3 is TGTGCCAGCAGCGTAGGTGGAGGTCCCGGAAACACCATATATTTT.

The V gene is TRBV7-2, the J gene TRBJ2-1; 7 bases are a match to TRBD2. This CDR3 contains 15 residues. The germline CDR1 and CDR2 sequences are SGHTA and FQGNSA. With V trimmed by 5 bases and J by 7 bases, 11 bases remained unmatched. CDR3 sequence (DNA): TGTGCCAGCAGCGCGGCACTGGGGAGGGCAAATGAGCAGTTCTTC. This sequence encodes CASSAALGRANEQFF.

This clone was found a few times. The J gene is TRBJ1-2, the V gene TRBV2; TRBD1 is a possible D gene (6 bases). There are 11 residues in the CDR3. V was clipped by 8 bases and J by 5 bases, with 9 bases between them. Germline-derived CDR1 and CDR2 are SNHLY and FYNNEI. CDR3 region: CASQGRYGYTF. CDR3 DNA: TGTGCCAGCCAGGGGCGTTATGGCTACACCTTC.

V usage is TRBV27 and J usage is TRBJ1-1, with a possible D match to TRBD1 (5 bases). Trimming removed 5 bases from V and 13 bases from J, with 20 bases in between. The CDR3 totals 13 residues. The germline V gene has CDR1 MNHEY and CDR2 SMNVEV (reference sequence). The CDR3 DNA follows: TGTGCCAGCAGTGCCAAGGAAGGGAGGCAGGGTTTCTTT. This codes for CASSAKEGRQGFF.

V usage is TRBV10-3 and J usage is TRBJ2-7, with TRBD2 identical over 9 bases. Trimming took 0 bases from V and 2 from J; bases not matched to a gene: 2. The CDR3 spans 15 residues. Per the germline V gene, CDR1 is ENHRY and CDR2 is SYGVKD. In DNA, the CDR3 is TGTGCCATCAGTGAGTCTACTAGCGGGCCCTACGAGCAGTACTTC. Residues: CAISESTSGPYEQYF.

The genes are TRBV19 and TRBJ1-1, with D possibly matching TRBD1 (6 bases). Germline V gives CDR1 LNHDA, CDR2 SQIVND (reference sequence). There are 15 residues in the CDR3. V gave up 6 bases and J gave up 3 bases, with 17 bases separating them. CDR3 bases: TGTGCCAGTAGGTACGAACAGGGAAACTACACTGAAGCTTTCTTT. Its translation: CASRYEQGNYTEAFF.

The V call is TRBV9, the J call TRBJ2-7, with TRBD1 identical over 8 bases. Germline V gives CDR1 SGDLS, CDR2 YYNGEE. V was clipped by 4 bases and J by 7 bases; unmatched bases: 7. This CDR3 contains 13 residues. Here the CDR3 reads CASSPQGAWEQYF. The CDR3 nucleotides are TGTGCCAGCAGCCCCCAGGGGGCGTGGGAGCAGTACTTC.

The gene calls are TRBV5-5 and TRBJ2-2; 11 bases are shared with TRBD2. The J segment lost 8 bases and the V segment lost 4 bases, leaving 10 bases of the junction unmatched. Germline V gene lookup returns CDR1 SGHKS and CDR2 YYEKEE (reference sequence). The CDR3 length is 16 residues. CDR3 DNA sequence: TGTGCCAGCAGCCTTCGACTAGCGGGGTCCGGGGGGGAGCTGTTTTTT. Its translation is CASSLRLAGSGGELFF.

This rearrangement joins TRBV9 to TRBJ2-3; 9 bases fit TRBD2. CDR1 and CDR2 from the germline V gene are SGDLS and YYNGEE. This CDR3 is built from 17 residues. The junction had 5 bases not matched to a gene; V was cut back by 0 bases and J by 0 bases. The CDR3 DNA sequence: TGTGCCAGCAGCGTAGCAGCGGGGGGTTCTAGCACAGATACGCAGTATTTT. Its translation: CASSVAAGGSSTDTQYF.

V is TRBV6-1 and J is TRBJ1-2, with D possibly TRBD1 on 6 matching bases. The germline V gene encodes CDR1 MNHNS and CDR2 SASEGT. V dropped 4 bases and J dropped 3 bases, with 12 bases sitting between them. CDR3 size: 14 residues. The CDR3 coding sequence is TGTGCCAGCAGTGCTTCGGACAGACACTATGGCTACACCTTC. Translating it yields CASSASDRHYGYTF.

The chain employs TRBV4-2 and TRBJ2-1; 10 bases fit TRBD2. Germline assignment: CDR1 LGHNA and CDR2 YNFKEQ. Trimming removed 0 bases from V and 4 bases from J; junction bases left unmatched: 12. The CDR3 covers 19 residues. CDR3 loop: CASSQDGTSATRGYNEQFF. DNA of the CDR3: TGTGCCAGCAGCCAAGATGGGACTAGCGCGACAAGAGGATACAATGAGCAGTTCTTC.

The rearrangement joins TRBV28 to TRBJ2-7, with D unresolved. CDR3 size: 13 residues. V was shortened by 4 bases and J by 4 bases, with 11 bases between the two germline ends. From germline, CDR1 is MDHEN and CDR2 SYDVKM. This CDR3 is CASSWRASYEQYF. The CDR3 coding sequence is TGTGCCAGCAGTTGGCGAGCGAGTTACGAGCAGTACTTC.

The table lists this clone with a count of one. This CDR3 reads CASSYGDRIYGYTF. The CDR3 region has the DNA TGTGCCAGCAGTTACGGAGACAGAATCTATGGCTACACCTTC. The V call is TRBV6-5, the J call TRBJ1-2, with TRBD1 as a possible D gene (5 bases). The V end was cut by 2 bases, the J end by 4 bases, with 11 bases between. This CDR3 has 14 residues. Germline V lookup: CDR1 MNHEY, CDR2 SVGAGI.